The rows below give T cell receptor beta chains drawn from one sample of a study of T cells after yellow fever vaccination. TCRdb passed the 5' RACE reads through MiXCR, listing each CDR3 protein once. The sample has 180,000 or so distinct CDR3 sequences, approximately 9.9% seen once. The sample was CD8+ T cells sorted from PBMCs, taken 15 days after the yellow fever booster vaccination. These receptor sequences come from a man younger than 30 who received the YFV17D yellow fever vaccine. Each CDR3 is given without its conserved first and last residue. Fields, in order: V gene, CDR3 protein.

TRBV20-1 SARGRGLESVEQF
TRBV4-1 ASSQDTSRTTDTQY
TRBV4-1 ASSQALAGEETQY
TRBV24-1 ATSDLRGELF
TRBV13 ASSQRRKGNEKLF
TRBV6-2/TRBV6-3 ASSYGTSFAAQY
TRBV4-1 ASSGLAASTDTQY
TRBV10-3 AISLDIGSANTEAF
TRBV27 ASSLGRHTDTQY
TRBV6-5 ASSYSKGTGELF
TRBV11-2 ASSLDRGDLENTEAF
TRBV2 AGTDGTYEQY
TRBV28 ASSPRQGWIHEQF
TRBV27 ASSSPTGTTDTQY
TRBV4-1 ASSQDPLTYEQY
TRBV6-6 ASSPPSTGSPLY
TRBV7-6 ASSLGPSGGSTDTQY
TRBV4-1 ASSHPGLAPYEQY